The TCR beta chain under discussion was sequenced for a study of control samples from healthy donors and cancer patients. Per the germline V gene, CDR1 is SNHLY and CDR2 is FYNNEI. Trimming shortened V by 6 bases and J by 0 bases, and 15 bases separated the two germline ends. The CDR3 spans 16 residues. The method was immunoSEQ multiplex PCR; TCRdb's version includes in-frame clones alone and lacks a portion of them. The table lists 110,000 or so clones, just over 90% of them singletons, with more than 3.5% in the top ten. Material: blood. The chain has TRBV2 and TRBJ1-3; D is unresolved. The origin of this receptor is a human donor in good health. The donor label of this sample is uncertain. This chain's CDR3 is CASSKTKWVSGNTIYF. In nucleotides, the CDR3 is TGTGCCAGCAGCAAAACGAAGTGGGTCTCTGGAAACACCATATATTTT.